This record covers a single T cell receptor beta chain. The sample comes from a study of blood T cell repertoires in COVID-19. Study in general: Both acute and convalescent COVID-19 samples were obtained from the United States, Italy and Spain. T cells, B-cell-depleted T cells, or PBMCs supplied cDNA or gDNA.

There are 18 residues in the CDR3. Only in-frame clones appear in the TCRdb table, and some are missing; sequencing was by immunoSEQ multiplex PCR. The sample lists just over 200,000 clones, 70% to 90% occurring once. The clonotype originates from a man of 80 years or more with acute or convalescent COVID-19. The sequenced material came from peripheral blood. This chain joins TRBV21-1 and TRBJ2-1; TRBD2 reflects the table's D call only, with no check against the DNA. TRBV21-1 is a known pseudogene. CDR3: CASGMVLAGDTSYNEQFF. The CDR3 coding sequence is TGTGCCAGTGGAATGGTGCTAGCGGGAGATACCTCCTACAATGAGCAGTTCTTC.